These 29 T cell receptor beta chains came from one sample sequenced in a study of T cells in women clearing cervical HPV infection. Libraries were prepared by immunoSEQ multiplex PCR; TCRdb keeps only in-frame clonotypes and omits some of them. Here the sample table reports about 30,000 clones. Sequences were obtained from blood buffy coat. These receptors came from a woman aged 18 to 75 with a cervical HPV16 infection that either progressed to CIN3+ or cleared (not recorded which).

Turning to this clone: The missing CDR3 end, 3 residues past where the read stops, is filled in from the germline J gene. V usage is TRBV19 and J usage is TRBJ1-5, with 7 nucleotides matching TRBD1. The CDR3 spans 16 residues. CDR1 and CDR2 from the germline V gene are LNHDA and SQIVND (reference sequence). V lost 4 bases to trimming and J lost 6 bases; unmatched junction nucleotides: 12. Partial CDR3 DNA: TGTGCCAGTAGTAGGGACAGTGGGGAGGGGCCTCAGCCC. This encodes CASSRDSGEGPQP. In full, the CDR3 is CASSRDSGEGPQPQHF. Full variable domain (remainder filled in from reference TRBV19 and TRBJ1-5): DGGITQSPKYLFRKEGQNVTLSCEQNLNHDAMYWYRQDPGQGLRLIYYSQIVNDFQKGDIAEGYSVSREKKESFPLTVTSAQKNPTAFYLCASSRDSGEGPQPQHFGDGTRLSIL.

With respect to this clone: Read coverage stops 3 residues before the CDR3 terminus; the germline J gene supplies the remainder. The chain links TRBV7-6 to TRBJ1-1; no reliable D call. In germline, CDR1 is SGHVS, CDR2 FNYEAQ. CDR3 length: 15 residues. CDR3 region: CASSFLAVGLETAFF. The CDR3 DNA, read in part, is TGTGCCAGCAGCTTTTTAGCGGTGGGGTTAGAGACA.

On this clone itself: The read gets to within 3 residues of the CDR3 end, and the germline J gene fills in the rest. The chain uses TRBV12-3 or TRBV12-4 and TRBJ1-5, with D possibly matching TRBD1 (6 bases). The CDR3 runs to 13 residues. The V gene lost 6 bases and the J gene lost 4 bases, with 10 bases spanning the gap. The DNA read from the CDR3 is TGTGCCAGCAGCCCGGACAGAAATCAGCCC. As protein: CASSPDRNQP. The whole CDR3 is CASSPDRNQPQHF.

With regard to this clone: Sequence at one end of the junction differs from germline and may be a read error. From the germline J gene comes the end of the CDR3, since the read stops 3 residues before it. This specimen includes other DNA sequences encoding the same CDR3. V is TRBV5-1 and J is TRBJ1-3; D gene unclear. CDR1 and CDR2 from the germline V gene are SGHRS and YFSETQ. This CDR3 is 15 amino acids long. CDR3 in amino acids: CASSRTSSSGNTIYF. The covered CDR3 bases are TGCGCCAGCAGCCGGACTTCCAGCTCTGGAAACACG.

As concerns this clone: Read sequence stops 3 residues before the CDR3 end, and the germline J gene provides the missing end. This chain joins TRBV5-1 and TRBJ2-3; 8 bases are a match to TRBD1. The CDR3 length is 15 residues. Germline CDR1 and CDR2: SGHRS and YFSETQ. CDR3 protein: CASSLAGQGGETQYF. CDR3 bases read: TGCGCCAGCAGCTTGGCCGGACAGGGTGGGGAGACG.

Worth noting for this clone: With the read ending 3 residues before the CDR3 end, the germline J gene is used to fill in that end. V usage is TRBV18 and J usage is TRBJ2-3; D gene unclear. The CDR3 is 12 residues long. Germline V lookup: CDR1 KGHSH, CDR2 LQKENI. Trimming removed 6 bases from V and 0 bases from J, with 4 bases in between. CDR3 residues: CASSGSTDTQYF. Partial CDR3 DNA: TGTGCCAGCTCCGGTAGCACAGATACG.

CDR3 bases read: TGCGCCAGCAGAGAGGGGGCGGGGGAG. This translates into CASREGAGE. The whole CDR3 protein is CASREGAGELFF. This chain connects TRBV5-1 to TRBJ2-2; 7 nucleotides match TRBD1. With the read ending 3 residues before the CDR3 end, the germline J gene is used to fill in that end. This CDR3 is 12 amino acids long. V was clipped by 5 bases and J by 8 bases; unmatched bases: 3. The germline V gene has CDR1 SGHRS and CDR2 YFSETQ.

To note about this clone: Read sequence stops 3 residues before the CDR3 end, and the germline J gene provides the missing end. The rearrangement joins TRBV5-1 to TRBJ2-2; tentative D call: TRBD1 (5 bases). The CDR3 length is 14 residues. Germline CDR1 SGHRS, CDR2 YFSETQ. The CDR3 loop reads CASSASSGANVLFF. CDR3 DNA (partial): TGCGCCAGCAGCGCGAGCTCTGGGGCCAACGTG.

As regards this clone: Relative to the germline gene, one junction end is altered; a read error may explain this. The read terminates 3 residues ahead of where the CDR3 ends, so the germline J gene completes it. In the same sample, other DNA sequences code for this CDR3. The rearrangement links TRBV5-4 to TRBJ1-3, with D perhaps matching TRBD1 (6 bases). The V gene's germline CDR1 is SGHNT and CDR2 YYREEE (reference sequence). This CDR3 contains 14 residues. The sequenced part of the CDR3 DNA is TGTGCCAGCAGCACACAGGGTTCTGGAAACACT. This translates into CASSTQGSGNT. The full CDR3 sequence reads CASSTQGSGNTIYF.

Points on this clone: The sequenced fragment ends 3 residues before the CDR3 boundary, so the rest is inferred from the germline J gene. This sample also contains other DNA sequences that code for the same CDR3. The rearrangement links TRBV20-1 to TRBJ1-2; D possibly corresponds to TRBD1 (6 bases). CDR3 length: 14 amino acids. Germline loops: CDR1 DFQATT, CDR2 SNEGSKA (reference sequence). The CDR3 sequence is CSAREQYRDIGYTF. Partial CDR3 DNA: TGCAGTGCTAGAGAACAATACCGGGACATCGGC.

Turning to this clone: The missing CDR3 end, 3 residues past where the read stops, is filled in from the germline J gene. The chain combines TRBV7-6 with TRBJ1-2; no definite D call. The germline V gene has CDR1 SGHVS and CDR2 FNYEAQ. The CDR3 runs to 13 residues. CDR3 DNA (partial): TGTGCCAGCAGTAGCAAGTTTACCTACGAC. It is translated as CASSSKFTYD. The full CDR3 reads CASSSKFTYDYTF.

As for this clone: From the germline J gene comes the end of the CDR3, since the read stops 3 residues before it. The genes are TRBV19 and TRBJ1-1, with D perhaps matching TRBD1 (5 bases). Trimming took off 5 bases at V and 5 bases at J, with 27 bases between the two ends. CDR1 and CDR2 from the germline V gene are LNHDA and SQIVND (reference sequence). The CDR3 is 18 residues long. This CDR3 reads CASSEGGRRFTGRTEAFF. The part of the CDR3 DNA that was read is TGTGCCAGTAGTGAGGGAGGCCGCAGGTTTACAGGTCGGACTGAA.

Note on this clone: The read ends 3 residues before the CDR3 terminus; that terminus is restored from the germline J gene. The V call is TRBV7-8, the J call TRBJ2-5; TRBD1 is a possible D gene (5 bases). CDR3 size: 15 residues. The V end lost 9 bases, the J end lost 2 bases, and 19 bases lay between the germline ends. Per germline, CDR1 SGHVS and CDR2 FQNEAQ. CDR3 region: CASIPRGGLQETQYF. CDR3 DNA (partial): TGTGCCAGTATCCCAAGGGGTGGGTTACAAGAGACC.

A word on this clone: With the read ending 3 residues before the CDR3 end, the germline J gene is used to fill in that end. This sequence joins TRBV5-4 and TRBJ1-2; 8 bases fit TRBD1. CDR1 SGHNT and CDR2 YYREEE come from the germline V gene (reference sequence). This CDR3 is built from 13 residues. With V trimmed by 0 bases and J by 6 bases, 1 base remained unmatched. CDR3: CASSLGQGNGYTF. The CDR3 DNA, read in part, is TGTGCCAGCAGCTTGGGACAGGGGAATGGC. Full variable domain (outside the CDR3, taken from reference TRBV5-4 and TRBJ1-2): ETGVTQSPTHLIKTRGQQVTLRCSSQSGHNTVSWYQQALGQGPQFIFQYYREEENGRGNFPPRFSGLQFPNYSSELNVNALELDDSALYLCASSLGQGNGYTFGSGTRLTVV.

In regard to this clone: The read stops 3 residues short of the end of the CDR3; the missing end is completed from the germline J gene. The chain carries TRBV20-1 and TRBJ2-7; D remains unclear. V gave up 0 bases and J gave up 4 bases, with 10 bases separating them. CDR1 is DFQATT and CDR2 is SNEGSKA in the germline V gene (reference sequence). The CDR3 loop spans 13 amino acids. CDR3 loop: CSARDRAGYEQYF. The DNA read from the CDR3 is TGCAGTGCTAGAGATAGGGCCGGTTACGAG.

The CDR3 loop reads CASSLSGQGGGNTIYF. The covered CDR3 bases are TGTGCCAGCAGTTTATCGGGACAGGGCGGTGGAAACACC. This chain links TRBV28 with TRBJ1-3, with 9 bases fitting TRBD1. The DNA ends 3 residues before the CDR3 does, and the rest of the CDR3 is filled in from the germline J gene. The CDR3 is 16 amino acids. V was pared by 1 base and J by 3 bases, with 4 bases of the junction left unmatched. Germline V gives CDR1 MDHEN, CDR2 SYDVKM. The full variable domain, completed using reference TRBV28 and TRBJ1-3, is DVKVTQSSRYLVKRTGEKVFLECVQDMDHENMFWYRQDPGLGLRLIYFSYDVKMKEKGDIPEGYSVSREKKERFSLILESASTNQTSMYLCASSLSGQGGGNTIYFGEGSWLTVV.

Concerning this clone: The read ends 3 residues shy of where the CDR3 ends; the end is completed using the germline J gene. The chain couples TRBV19 to TRBJ1-1; a weak D match, TRBD1 (6 bases). This CDR3 contains 14 residues. CDR1 is LNHDA and CDR2 is SQIVND in the germline V gene (reference sequence). CDR3 in amino acids: CASSPTGLDQPAFF. Incomplete CDR3 DNA: TGTGCCAGTAGTCCGACAGGATTGGATCAGCCC.

A note on this clone: Read data end 3 residues before the CDR3 end; the end is taken from the germline J gene. The chain uses TRBV12-3 or TRBV12-4 and TRBJ2-7; D may be TRBD1 (6 bases). Trimming took off 3 bases at V and 3 bases at J, with 18 bases between the two ends. This CDR3 contains 16 residues. Incomplete CDR3 DNA: TGTGCCAGCAGTTTCTTTCGTTTGGACAGCAACTACGAG. It translates to CASSFFRLDSNYE. The CDR3, in full, reads CASSFFRLDSNYEQYF.

With regard to this clone: The read comes to an end 3 residues before the CDR3 does, leaving the germline J gene to fill in the end. The chain is built from TRBV6-2 or TRBV6-3 and TRBJ1-1; D is undetermined. Germline V lookup: CDR1 MNHEY, CDR2 SVGEGT. The germline V and J ends were trimmed by 2 bases and 1 base, with 8 bases remaining between them. The CDR3 sequence is 14 residues long. CDR3 amino acids: CASSYGRANTEAFF. CDR3 DNA, as far as it was read: TGTGCCAGCAGTTACGGTAGGGCGAACACTGAA.

Details on this clone: The read falls 3 residues short of the CDR3 end, and the missing part is taken from the germline J gene. The chain links TRBV6-1 to TRBJ2-4; the match to TRBD1 covers 7 bases. Looked up from germline, CDR1 is MNHNS and CDR2 is SASEGT. The length of the CDR3 is 15 residues. CDR3 DNA (partial): TGTGCCAGCAGTGAAGCCCAGGGGGATTTATATGGT. It yields the protein CASSEAQGDLYG. The complete CDR3 sequence is CASSEAQGDLYGQYF.

This clone is deemed large by its frequency. The CDR3 end lies 3 residues beyond the end of the read and is filled in from the germline J gene. The V gene is TRBV12-5, the J gene TRBJ2-7; 9 bases align to TRBD1. From germline, CDR1 is LGHNT and CDR2 FRNRAP. The CDR3 is 14 amino acids. V lost 5 bases, J lost 6 bases, and 8 bases stayed unmatched. Here the CDR3 reads CASGPDRGMSEQYF. The CDR3 bases that were read are TGTGCTAGTGGTCCGGACAGGGGTATGAGCGAG.

A note on this clone: The missing CDR3 end, 3 residues past where the read stops, is filled in from the germline J gene. The chain joins TRBV18 to TRBJ1-1, with 7 nucleotides matching TRBD1. The CDR3 is made up of 14 amino acids. The V gene's germline CDR1 is KGHSH and CDR2 LQKENI. The V segment lost 1 base and the J segment 4 bases; nucleotides outside the gene matches: 3. CDR3 region: CASSPRQGSTEAFF. The DNA read from the CDR3 is TGTGCCAGCTCACCACGACAGGGAAGCACTGAA.

In the case of this clone: The observed sequence ends 3 residues before the CDR3 terminus, with the missing tail filled in from the germline J gene. This CDR3 is also generated by other DNA sequences in the sample. The chain uses TRBV5-6 and TRBJ1-3; TRBD1 matches at 10 bases. Trimming removed 4 bases from V and 4 bases from J; junction bases left unmatched: 5. CDR3 length equals 15 residues. The germline V gene has CDR1 SGHDT and CDR2 YYEEEE. The CDR3 reads CASSLTGGDGNTIYF. CDR3 DNA, as far as it was read: TGTGCCAGCAGCCTGACAGGGGGCGACGGAAACACC.

On this clone: The CDR3 end falls 3 residues outside the read, so it is completed with the germline J gene. V and J are TRBV11-3 and TRBJ2-3; 7 bases match TRBD2. The CDR3 is 13 amino acids. The germline V gene has CDR1 SGHNT and CDR2 YENEEA. The sequenced part of the CDR3 DNA is TGTGCCAGCAGCTTAGTTTCCGGGGGGACG. Translated: CASSLVSGGT. The full-length CDR3 reads as CASSLVSGGTQYF.

A note on this clone: From the germline J gene comes the end of the CDR3, since the read stops 3 residues before it. J is TRBJ1-5 and V is TRBV20-1, with 9 bases aligning to TRBD1. CDR1 is DFQATT, CDR2 SNEGSKA, per germline (reference sequence). The CDR3 is 15 amino acids. The trim removed 5 bases at V and 5 bases at J, leaving 10 bases unmatched. CDR3 DNA (partial): TGCAGTGCTCGGGACAGGGAACGGGTTTATCAGCCC. Translation: CSARDRERVYQP. From start to end, the CDR3 is CSARDRERVYQPQHF.

Concerning this clone: The CDR3 is cut off 3 residues early in the read; its end comes from the germline J gene. The V call is TRBV5-1, the J call TRBJ2-3; TRBD1 matches at 8 bases. Germline assignment: CDR1 SGHRS and CDR2 YFSETQ. This CDR3 contains 15 residues. The sequenced part of the CDR3 DNA is TGCGCCAGCAGCTATCGACAGGGGATAGGAGAGACG. This gives the protein CASSYRQGIGET. The whole CDR3 protein reads CASSYRQGIGETQYF.

As for this clone: The CDR3 goes on 3 residues after the read ends, and that part is filled in from the germline J gene. V is TRBV10-3 and J is TRBJ2-2, with TRBD1 identical over 7 bases. The trim removed 4 bases at V and 6 bases at J, leaving 5 bases unmatched. CDR3 size: 14 residues. Per the germline V gene, CDR1 is ENHRY and CDR2 is SYGVKD. This CDR3 is CAISGQGMSGELFF. The CDR3 DNA, read in part, is TGTGCCATCAGTGGACAGGGAATGTCCGGGGAG.

A word on this clone: The missing CDR3 end, 3 residues past where the read stops, is filled in from the germline J gene. V usage is TRBV7-9 and J usage is TRBJ1-2; tentatively, D is TRBD1 (6 bases). Germline CDR1 reads SEHNR; CDR2 reads FQNEAQ (reference sequence). Between the trimmed V and J ends, which lost 2 bases and 3 bases, there was a span of 7 bases. This CDR3 has 13 amino acids. The part of the CDR3 DNA that was read is TGTGCCAGCAGCTTATCAGGGGACTATGGC. It codes for CASSLSGDYG. The whole CDR3 region reads CASSLSGDYGYTF.

Notes on this clone: From the germline J gene comes the end of the CDR3, since the read stops 3 residues before it. The chain carries TRBV12-3 or TRBV12-4 and TRBJ2-5; 10 bases are shared with TRBD2. Trimming removed 6 bases from V and 3 bases from J; junction bases left unmatched: 4. The CDR3 is made up of 14 amino acids. The CDR3 protein is CASRTGTSEETQYF. The sequenced CDR3 bases are TGTGCCAGCAGAACCGGGACTAGCGAAGAGACC.